The T cell receptor beta chain under discussion was sequenced for a study of PD-1 blockade in classical Hodgkin lymphoma. Study in general: Nivolumab dosing for patients was 3 mg/kg, administered intravenously every 2 weeks. General study points: A significant rise in TCR diversity by C4D1 was seen for CD4+ but not CD8+ cells. Baseline diversity resembling that of newly diagnosed patients was seen in complete responders.

This CDR3 has 13 amino acids. Germline CDR1 reads SGHTA; CDR2 reads FQGTGA. V was trimmed by 2 bases and J by 4 bases, leaving 9 bases between them. About this clone itself: Its antigen is not identified.

Indicated time point: cycle 4 day 1 (C4D1), after five to seven weeks of nivolumab. Each patient relapsed following autologous stem cell transplantation, and prior brentuximab vedotin exposure differed. The data were produced by immunoSEQ multiplex PCR, yet TCRdb's version contains in-frame clones alone and is incomplete. The profile shows around 23,000 clones, about 85% of them singletons. This sequence was found in a human donor with classical Hodgkin lymphoma. The sample consisted of peripheral blood mononuclear cells (PBMCs), taken before the fourth cycle of nivolumab. The genes are TRBV7-3 and TRBJ2-7, with a tentative D call TRBD1 (5 bases). Here the CDR3 reads CASSLGAHYEQYF. CDR3 DNA: TGTGCCAGCAGCTTAGGGGCACATTACGAGCAGTACTTC.